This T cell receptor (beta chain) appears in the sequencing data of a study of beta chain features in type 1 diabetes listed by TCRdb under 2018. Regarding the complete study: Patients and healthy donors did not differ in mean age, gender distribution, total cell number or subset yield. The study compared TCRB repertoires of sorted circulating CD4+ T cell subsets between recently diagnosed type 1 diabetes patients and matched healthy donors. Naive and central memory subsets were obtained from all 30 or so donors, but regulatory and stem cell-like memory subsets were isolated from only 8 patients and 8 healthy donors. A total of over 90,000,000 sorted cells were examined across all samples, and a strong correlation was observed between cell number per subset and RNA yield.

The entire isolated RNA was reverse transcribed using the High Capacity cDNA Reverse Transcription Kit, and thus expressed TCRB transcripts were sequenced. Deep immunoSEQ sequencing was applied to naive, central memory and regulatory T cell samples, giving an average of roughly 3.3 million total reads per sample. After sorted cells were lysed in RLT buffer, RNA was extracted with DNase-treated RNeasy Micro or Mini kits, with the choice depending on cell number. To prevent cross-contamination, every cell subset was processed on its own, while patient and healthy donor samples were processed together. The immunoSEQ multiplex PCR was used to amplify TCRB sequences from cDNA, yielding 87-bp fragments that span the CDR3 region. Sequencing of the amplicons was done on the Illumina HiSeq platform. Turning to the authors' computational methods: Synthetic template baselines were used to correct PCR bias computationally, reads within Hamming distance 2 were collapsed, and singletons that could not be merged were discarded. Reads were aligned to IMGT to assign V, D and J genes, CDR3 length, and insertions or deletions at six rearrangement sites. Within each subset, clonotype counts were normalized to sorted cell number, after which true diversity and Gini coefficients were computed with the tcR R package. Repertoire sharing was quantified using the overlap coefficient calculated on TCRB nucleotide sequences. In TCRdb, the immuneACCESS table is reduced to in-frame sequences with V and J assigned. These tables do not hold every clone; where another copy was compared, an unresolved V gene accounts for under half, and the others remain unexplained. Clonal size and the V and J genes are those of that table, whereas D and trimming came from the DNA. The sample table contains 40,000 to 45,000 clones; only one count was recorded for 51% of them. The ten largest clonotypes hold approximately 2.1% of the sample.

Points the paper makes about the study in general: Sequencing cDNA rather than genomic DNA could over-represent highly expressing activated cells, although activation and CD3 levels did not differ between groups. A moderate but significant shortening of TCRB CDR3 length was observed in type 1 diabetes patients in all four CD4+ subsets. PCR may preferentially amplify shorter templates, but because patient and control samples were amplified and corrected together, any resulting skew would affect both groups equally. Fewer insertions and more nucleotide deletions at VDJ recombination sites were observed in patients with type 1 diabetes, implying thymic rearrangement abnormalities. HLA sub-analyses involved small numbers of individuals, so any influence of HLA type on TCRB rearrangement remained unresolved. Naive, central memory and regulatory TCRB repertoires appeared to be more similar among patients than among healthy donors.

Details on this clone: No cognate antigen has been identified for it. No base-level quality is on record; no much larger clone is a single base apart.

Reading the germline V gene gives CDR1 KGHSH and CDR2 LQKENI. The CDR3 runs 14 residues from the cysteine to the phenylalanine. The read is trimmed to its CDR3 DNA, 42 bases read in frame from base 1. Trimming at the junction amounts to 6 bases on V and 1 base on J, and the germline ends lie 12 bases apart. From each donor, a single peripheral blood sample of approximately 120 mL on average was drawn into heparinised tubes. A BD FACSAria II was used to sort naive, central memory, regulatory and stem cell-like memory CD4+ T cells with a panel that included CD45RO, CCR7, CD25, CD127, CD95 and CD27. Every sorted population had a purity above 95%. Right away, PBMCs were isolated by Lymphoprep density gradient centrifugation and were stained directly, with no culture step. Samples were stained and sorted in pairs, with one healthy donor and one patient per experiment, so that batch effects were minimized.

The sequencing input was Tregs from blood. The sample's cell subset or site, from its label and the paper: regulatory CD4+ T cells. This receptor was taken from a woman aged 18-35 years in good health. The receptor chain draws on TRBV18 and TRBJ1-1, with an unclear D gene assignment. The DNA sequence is TGTGCCAGCTCCAAAGGTAACAGGAACACTGAAGCTTTCTTT. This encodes CASSKGNRNTEAFF.